The clone carrying this T cell receptor (beta chain) was recorded a few times. Antigen specificity is unknown. These data originate in a study of CD8 T cells in ankylosing spondylitis. Study findings and constraints: Reportedly, significant enrichment of disease-linked clones occurred in matched ankylosing spondylitis synovial fluid.

The CDR3 is 18 residues long. V was pared by 6 bases and J by 0 bases, with 17 bases of the junction left unmatched. CDR1 is MDHEN and CDR2 is SYDVKM in the germline V gene. Molecular-barcoded quantitative 5'-RACE produced these TCR beta libraries. TCRdb reanalysed the 5' RACE reads using MiXCR and keeps one entry per CDR3 protein. The sample has around 35,000 distinct CDR3 sequences, 9.5% to 11% seen once; the top ten hold 20% to 25%. The chain combines TRBV28 with TRBJ2-7, with 7 nucleotides matching TRBD2. This sequence was found in a male donor with ankylosing spondylitis. Sequencing was performed on synovial fluid, either unsorted or a sorted T cell fraction (not recorded which). CDR3 DNA sequence: TGTGCCAGCAGACCTAATGCGGGAGTGGTCAGCTCCTCCTACGAGCAGTACTTC. Encoded protein: CASRPNAGVVSSSYEQYF.